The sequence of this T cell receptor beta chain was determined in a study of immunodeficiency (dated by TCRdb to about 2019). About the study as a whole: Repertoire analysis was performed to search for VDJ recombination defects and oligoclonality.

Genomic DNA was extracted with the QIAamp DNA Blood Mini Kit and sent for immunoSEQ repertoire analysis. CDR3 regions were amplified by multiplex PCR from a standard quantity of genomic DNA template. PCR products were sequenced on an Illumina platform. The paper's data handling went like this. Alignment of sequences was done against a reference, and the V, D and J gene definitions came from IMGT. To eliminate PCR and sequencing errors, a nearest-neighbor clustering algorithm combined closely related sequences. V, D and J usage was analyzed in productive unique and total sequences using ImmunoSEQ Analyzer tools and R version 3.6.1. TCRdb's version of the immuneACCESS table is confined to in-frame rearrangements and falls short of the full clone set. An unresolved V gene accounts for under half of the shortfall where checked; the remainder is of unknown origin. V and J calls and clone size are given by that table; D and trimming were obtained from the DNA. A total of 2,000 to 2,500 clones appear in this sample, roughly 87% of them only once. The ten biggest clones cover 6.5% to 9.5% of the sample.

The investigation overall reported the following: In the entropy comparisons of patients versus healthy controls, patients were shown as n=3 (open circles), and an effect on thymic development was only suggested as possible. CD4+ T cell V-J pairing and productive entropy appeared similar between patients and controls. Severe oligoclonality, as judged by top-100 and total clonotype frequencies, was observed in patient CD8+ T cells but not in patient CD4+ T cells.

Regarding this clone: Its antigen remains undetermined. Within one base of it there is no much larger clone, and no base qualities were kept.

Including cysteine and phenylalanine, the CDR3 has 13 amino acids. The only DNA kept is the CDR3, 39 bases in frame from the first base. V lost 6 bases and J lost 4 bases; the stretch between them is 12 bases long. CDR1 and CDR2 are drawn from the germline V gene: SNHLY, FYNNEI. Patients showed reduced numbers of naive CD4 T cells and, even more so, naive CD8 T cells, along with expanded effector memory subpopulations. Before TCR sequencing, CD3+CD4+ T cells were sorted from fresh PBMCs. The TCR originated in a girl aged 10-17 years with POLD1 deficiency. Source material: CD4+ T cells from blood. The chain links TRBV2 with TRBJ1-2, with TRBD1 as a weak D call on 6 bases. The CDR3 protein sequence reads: CASSQQGGYGYTF. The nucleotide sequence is TGTGCCAGCAGCCAACAGGGAGGCTATGGCTACACCTTC.